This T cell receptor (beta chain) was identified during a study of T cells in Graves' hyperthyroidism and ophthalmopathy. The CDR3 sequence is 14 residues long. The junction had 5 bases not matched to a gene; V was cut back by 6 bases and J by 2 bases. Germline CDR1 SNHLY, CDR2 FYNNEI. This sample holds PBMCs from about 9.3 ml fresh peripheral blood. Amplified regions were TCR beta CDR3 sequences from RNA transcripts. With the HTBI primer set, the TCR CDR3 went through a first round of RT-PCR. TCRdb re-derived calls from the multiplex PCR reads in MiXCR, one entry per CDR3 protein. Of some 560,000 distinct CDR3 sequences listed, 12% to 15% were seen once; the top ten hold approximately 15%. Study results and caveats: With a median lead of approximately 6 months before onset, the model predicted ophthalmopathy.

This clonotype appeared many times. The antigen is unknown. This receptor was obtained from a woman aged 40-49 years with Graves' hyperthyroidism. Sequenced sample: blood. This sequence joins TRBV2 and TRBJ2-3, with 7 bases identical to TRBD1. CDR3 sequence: CASRGDSNTDTQYF. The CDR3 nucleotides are TGTGCCAGCAGGGGGGACAGCAACACAGATACGCAGTATTTT.